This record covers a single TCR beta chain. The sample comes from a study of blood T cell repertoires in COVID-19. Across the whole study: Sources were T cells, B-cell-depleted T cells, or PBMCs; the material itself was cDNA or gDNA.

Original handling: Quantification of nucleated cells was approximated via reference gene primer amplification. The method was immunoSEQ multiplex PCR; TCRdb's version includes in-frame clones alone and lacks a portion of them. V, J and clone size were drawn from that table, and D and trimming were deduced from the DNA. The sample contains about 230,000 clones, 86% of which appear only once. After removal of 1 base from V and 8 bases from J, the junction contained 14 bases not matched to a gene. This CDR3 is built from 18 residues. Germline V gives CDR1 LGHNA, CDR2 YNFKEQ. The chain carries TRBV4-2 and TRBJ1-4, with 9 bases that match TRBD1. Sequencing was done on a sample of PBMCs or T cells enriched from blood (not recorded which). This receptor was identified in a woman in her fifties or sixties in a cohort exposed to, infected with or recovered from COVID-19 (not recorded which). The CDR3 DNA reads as TGTGCCAGCAGCCAAGGACCGGGACAGGGTGGGCATGGGGAAAAACTGTTTTTT. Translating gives CASSQGPGQGGHGEKLFF.